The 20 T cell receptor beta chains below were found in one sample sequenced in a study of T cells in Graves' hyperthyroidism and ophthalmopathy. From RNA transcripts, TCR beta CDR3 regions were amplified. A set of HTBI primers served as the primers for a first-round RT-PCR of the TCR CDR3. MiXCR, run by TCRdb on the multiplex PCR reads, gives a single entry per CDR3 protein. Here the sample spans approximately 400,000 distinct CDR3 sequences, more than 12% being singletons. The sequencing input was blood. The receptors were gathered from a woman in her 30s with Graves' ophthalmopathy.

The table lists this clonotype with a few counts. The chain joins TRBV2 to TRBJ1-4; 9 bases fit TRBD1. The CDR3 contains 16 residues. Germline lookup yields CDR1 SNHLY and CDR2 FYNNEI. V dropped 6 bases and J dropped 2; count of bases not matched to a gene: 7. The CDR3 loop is CASRAQGAVTNEKLFF. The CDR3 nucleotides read TGTGCCAGCAGGGCACAGGGGGCGGTGACTAATGAAAAACTGTTTTTT.

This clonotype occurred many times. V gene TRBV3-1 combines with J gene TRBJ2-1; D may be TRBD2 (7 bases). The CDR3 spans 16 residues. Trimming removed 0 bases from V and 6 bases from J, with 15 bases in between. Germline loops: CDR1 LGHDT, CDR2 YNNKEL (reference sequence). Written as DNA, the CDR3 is TGTGCCAGCAGCCAAGATGCTAGGGGGGGAGGCAATGAGCAGTTCTTC. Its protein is CASSQDARGGGNEQFF.

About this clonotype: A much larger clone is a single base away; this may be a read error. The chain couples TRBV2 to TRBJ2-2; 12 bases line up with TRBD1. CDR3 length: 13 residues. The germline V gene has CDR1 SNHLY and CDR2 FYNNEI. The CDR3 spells CASRGQGAGKLFF. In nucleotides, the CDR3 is TGTGCCAGCAGGGGACAGGGGGCCGGGAAGCTGTTTTTT.

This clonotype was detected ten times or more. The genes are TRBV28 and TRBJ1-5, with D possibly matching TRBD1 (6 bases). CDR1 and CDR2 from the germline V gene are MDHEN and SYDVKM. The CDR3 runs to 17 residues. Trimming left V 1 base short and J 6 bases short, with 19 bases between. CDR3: CASSLFRGLLYSQPQHF. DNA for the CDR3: TGTGCCAGCAGTTTATTTCGGGGGCTTTTGTATAGTCAGCCCCAGCATTTT.

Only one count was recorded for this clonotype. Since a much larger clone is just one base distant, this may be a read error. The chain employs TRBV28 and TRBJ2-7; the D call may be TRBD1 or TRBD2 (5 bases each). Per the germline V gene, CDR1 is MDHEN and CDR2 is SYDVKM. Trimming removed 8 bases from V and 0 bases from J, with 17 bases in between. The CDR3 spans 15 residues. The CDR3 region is CASGSGTAISYEQYF. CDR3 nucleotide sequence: TGTGCCAGCGGTTCAGGGACCGCTATCTCCTACGAGCAGTACTTC. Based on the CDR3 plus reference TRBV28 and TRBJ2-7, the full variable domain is DVKVTQSSRYLVKRTGEKVFLECVQDMDHENMFWYRQDPGLGLRLIYFSYDVKMKEKGDIPEGYSVSREKKERFSLILESASTNQTSMYLCASGSGTAISYEQYFGPGTRLTVT.

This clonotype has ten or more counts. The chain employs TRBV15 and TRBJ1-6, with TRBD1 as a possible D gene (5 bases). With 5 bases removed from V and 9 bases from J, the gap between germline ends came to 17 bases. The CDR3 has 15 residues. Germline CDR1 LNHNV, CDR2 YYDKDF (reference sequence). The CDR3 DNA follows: TGTGCCACCAGCTCCACCCGAGGGGCCGTTTCACCCCTCCACTTT. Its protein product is CATSSTRGAVSPLHF.

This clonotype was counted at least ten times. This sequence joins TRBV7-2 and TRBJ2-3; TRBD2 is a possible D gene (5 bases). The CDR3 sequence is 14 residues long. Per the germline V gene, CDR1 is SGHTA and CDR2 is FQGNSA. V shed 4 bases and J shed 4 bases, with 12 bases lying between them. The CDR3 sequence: CASSSTLGADTQYF. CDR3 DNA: TGTGCCAGCAGCTCAACCCTCGGGGCAGATACGCAGTATTTT.

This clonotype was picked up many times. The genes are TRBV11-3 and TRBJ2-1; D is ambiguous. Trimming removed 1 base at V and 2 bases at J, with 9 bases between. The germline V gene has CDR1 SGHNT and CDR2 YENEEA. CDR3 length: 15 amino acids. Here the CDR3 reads CASSLVGLTYNEQFF. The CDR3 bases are TGTGCCAGCAGCTTAGTGGGGTTAACCTACAATGAGCAGTTCTTC.

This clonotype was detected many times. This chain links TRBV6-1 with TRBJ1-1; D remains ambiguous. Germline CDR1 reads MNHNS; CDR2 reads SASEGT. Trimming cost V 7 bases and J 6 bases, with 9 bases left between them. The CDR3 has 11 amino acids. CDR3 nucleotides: TGTGCCAGCACATTTGGGCCTGAAGCTTTCTTT. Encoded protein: CASTFGPEAFF.

The CDR3 DNA is TGTGCCAGCAGTGCGGGGACACGCGGGCCCCAGCATTTT. Protein: CASSAGTRGPQHF. The chain links TRBV27 to TRBJ1-5, with D maybe TRBD1 (6 bases). V was pared by 5 bases and J by 9 bases, with 14 bases between. Germline V lookup: CDR1 MNHEY, CDR2 SMNVEV (reference sequence). The CDR3 totals 13 residues.

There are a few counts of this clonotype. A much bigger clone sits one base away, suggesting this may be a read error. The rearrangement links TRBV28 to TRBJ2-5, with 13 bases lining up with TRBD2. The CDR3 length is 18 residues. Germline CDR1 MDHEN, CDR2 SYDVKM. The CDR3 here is CASSLLQGLAGIQETRYF. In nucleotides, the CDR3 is TGTGCCAGCAGTTTATTGCAGGGACTAGCGGGGATTCAAGAGACCCGGTACTTC.

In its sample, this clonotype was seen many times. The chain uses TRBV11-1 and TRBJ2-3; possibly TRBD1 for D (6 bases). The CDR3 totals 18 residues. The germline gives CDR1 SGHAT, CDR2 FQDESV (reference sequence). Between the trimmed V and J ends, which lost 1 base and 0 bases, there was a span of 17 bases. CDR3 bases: TGTGCCAGCAGCTTAGATAGTCCCCCAACAGGGAGCACAGATACGCAGTATTTT. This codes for CASSLDSPPTGSTDTQYF.

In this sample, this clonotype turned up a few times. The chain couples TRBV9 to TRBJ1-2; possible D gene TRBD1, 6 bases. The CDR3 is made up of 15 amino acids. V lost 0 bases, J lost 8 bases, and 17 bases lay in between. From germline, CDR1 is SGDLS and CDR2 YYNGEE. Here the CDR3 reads CASSVDSGGPGGYTF. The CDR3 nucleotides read TGTGCCAGCAGCGTAGATTCTGGGGGCCCTGGAGGCTACACCTTC.

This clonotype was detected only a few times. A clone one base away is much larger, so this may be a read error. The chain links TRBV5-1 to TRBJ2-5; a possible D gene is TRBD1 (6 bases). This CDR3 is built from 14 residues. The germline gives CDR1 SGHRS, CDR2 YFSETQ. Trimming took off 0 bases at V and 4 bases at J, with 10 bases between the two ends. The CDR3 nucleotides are TGCGCCAGCAGCTTGGCGGAACAGGGAGAGACCCAGTACTTC. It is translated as CASSLAEQGETQYF.

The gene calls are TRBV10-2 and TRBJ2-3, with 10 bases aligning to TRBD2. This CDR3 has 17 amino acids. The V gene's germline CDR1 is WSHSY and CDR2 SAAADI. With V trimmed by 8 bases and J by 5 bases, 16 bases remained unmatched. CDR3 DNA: TGCGCCAGCTCAGGCGCAGCGGGGGGGCTTCTAAGAGATACGCAGTATTTT. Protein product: CASSGAAGGLLRDTQYF.

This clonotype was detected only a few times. In DNA form, the CDR3 reads TGTGCCAGTAGTATAGGACAGGGGGTGACCAAAAACATTCAGTACTTC. Residues: CASSIGQGVTKNIQYF. The chain couples TRBV19 to TRBJ2-4; 9 bases map to TRBD1. CDR1 LNHDA and CDR2 SQIVND come from the germline V gene (reference sequence). Trimming at V came to 1 base and at J to 2 bases, leaving 3 bases not matched to a gene. CDR3 length: 16 residues.

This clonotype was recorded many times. The CDR3 loop reads CASSQEGQARNEQFF. The CDR3 DNA is TGTGCCAGCAGCCAAGAGGGACAGGCGAGGAATGAGCAGTTCTTC. J is TRBJ2-1 and V is TRBV4-2; the match to TRBD1 covers 8 bases. Germline-derived CDR1 and CDR2 are LGHNA and YNFKEQ. CDR3 length: 15 residues. Trimming took 0 bases from V and 7 from J; bases not matched to a gene: 5.

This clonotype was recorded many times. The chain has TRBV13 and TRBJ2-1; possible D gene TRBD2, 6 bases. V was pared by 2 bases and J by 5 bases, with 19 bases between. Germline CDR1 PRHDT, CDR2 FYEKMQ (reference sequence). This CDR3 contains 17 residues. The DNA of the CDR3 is TGTGCCAGCAGCTTACGGGGGACTCGGCCCCACCACAATGAGCAGTTCTTC. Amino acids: CASSLRGTRPHHNEQFF. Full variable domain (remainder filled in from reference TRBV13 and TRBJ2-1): AAGVIQSPRHLIKEKRETATLKCYPIPRHDTVYWYQQGPGQDPQFLISFYEKMQSDKGSIPDRFSAQQFSDYHSELNMSSLELGDSALYFCASSLRGTRPHHNEQFFGPGTRLTVL.

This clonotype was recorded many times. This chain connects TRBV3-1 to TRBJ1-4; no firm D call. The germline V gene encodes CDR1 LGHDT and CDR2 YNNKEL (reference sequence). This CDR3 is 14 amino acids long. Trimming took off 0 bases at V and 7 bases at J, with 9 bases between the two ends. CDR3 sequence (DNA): TGTGCCAGCAGCCAAGATCTCTTGAGTGAAAAACTGTTTTTT. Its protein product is CASSQDLLSEKLFF.

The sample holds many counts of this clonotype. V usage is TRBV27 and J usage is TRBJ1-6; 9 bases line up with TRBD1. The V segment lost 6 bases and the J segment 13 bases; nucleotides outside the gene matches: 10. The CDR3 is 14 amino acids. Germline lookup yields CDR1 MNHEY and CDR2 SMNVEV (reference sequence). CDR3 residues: CASSSGTGYYPLHF. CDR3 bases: TGTGCCAGCAGCTCCGGGACAGGGTATTATCCCCTCCACTTT.